This TCR beta chain was observed in a study of CD8 T cells in ankylosing spondylitis. TCRdb re-called the 5' RACE reads with MiXCR, one entry per CDR3 protein. The sample has just over 350,000 distinct CDR3 sequences; more than 20% are singletons. The germline V and J ends were trimmed by 5 bases and 5 bases, with 9 bases remaining between them. Looked up from germline, CDR1 is MDHEN and CDR2 is SYDVKM. CDR3 length: 13 residues. As for this clonotype: Its antigen remains unknown.

Study-wide points: The disease-linked clones had a CD8+ phenotype and low blood frequencies. Ankylosing spondylitis blood appeared to carry a characteristic TCR beta motif of several highly homologous variants.

The chain joins TRBV28 to TRBJ2-2; no firm D call. The clonotype comes from a male donor with ankylosing spondylitis or in good health (not recorded which). The sequenced sample consisted of blood, either unsorted or a sorted T cell fraction (not recorded which). The CDR3 protein is CASSPRLTGELFF. CDR3 DNA sequence: TGTGCCAGCAGTCCCCGTCTGACCGGGGAGCTGTTTTTT.